Each of the 9 T cell receptor beta chains below was sequenced from the same sample in a study of blood T cell repertoires in COVID-19. Clones were sequenced by immunoSEQ multiplex PCR, and TCRdb holds only the in-frame ones, with some missing. The repertoire has 130,000 to 150,000 clones, approximately 84% of them found once; the top ten carry under 7%. Input material: PBMCs or T cells enriched from blood (not recorded which). These receptors were obtained from a man aged 40-49 years with acute COVID-19.

V gene TRBV5-1 combines with J gene TRBJ2-3, with a weak D call TRBD1 (5 bases). The germline V gene has CDR1 SGHRS and CDR2 YFSETQ. V was clipped by 4 bases and J by 2 bases, with 14 bases between them. CDR3 length: 15 residues. CDR3 nucleotides: TGCGCCAGCAGCGAAGACAGCCATTACACAGATACGCAGTATTTT. Protein: CASSEDSHYTDTQYF.

The V and J genes are TRBV29-1 and TRBJ2-1, with 11 bases that match TRBD2. Germline CDR1 SQVTM, CDR2 ANQGSEA. V gave up 7 bases and J gave up 2 bases; unmatched junction bases: 4. The CDR3 consists of 14 residues. CDR3: CSATSGGAYNEQFF. CDR3 nucleotide sequence: TGCAGCGCCACTAGCGGGGGCGCCTACAATGAGCAGTTCTTC.

This chain's CDR3 is CAWSARPYEQYF. The CDR3 bases are TGTGCCTGGAGTGCCCGTCCCTACGAGCAGTACTTC. This rearrangement joins TRBV30 to TRBJ2-7; D is unclear. The germline V gene has CDR1 GTSNPN and CDR2 SVGIG (reference sequence). The germline V and J ends were trimmed by 1 base and 2 bases, with 6 bases remaining between them. This CDR3 contains 12 residues.

V gene TRBV9 combines with J gene TRBJ1-2; 7 nucleotides agree with TRBD1. The CDR3 contains 16 residues. V dropped 0 bases and J dropped 4; count of bases not matched to a gene: 9. Germline CDR1 reads SGDLS; CDR2 reads YYNGEE. The CDR3 DNA follows: TGTGCCAGCAGCGTAGTCTCACAGGGGTCCTCCTATGGCTACACCTTC. Translation gives CASSVVSQGSSYGYTF.

The chain couples TRBV11-2 to TRBJ1-5; D unclear. Trimming took off 3 bases at V and 4 bases at J, with 13 bases between the two ends. The CDR3 is made up of 15 amino acids. From germline, CDR1 is SGHAT and CDR2 FQNNGV. CDR3 sequence (DNA): TGTGCCAGCAGCTTCGAAGCCGGAGGAAATCAGCCCCAGCATTTT. Translated: CASSFEAGGNQPQHF.

This chain uses TRBV4-2 with TRBJ1-1; no definite D call. Per germline, CDR1 LGHNA and CDR2 YNFKEQ. V gave up 3 bases and J gave up 5 bases, with 13 bases separating them. The CDR3 has 14 residues. For the CDR3, the DNA is TGTGCCAGCAGCCACGGCGACTCGCGGACTGAAGCTTTCTTT. This encodes CASSHGDSRTEAFF.

The DNA for the CDR3 is TGTGCCACCAGTGCCGGGACTGAAGCTTTCTTT. It codes for CATSAGTEAFF. The V gene is TRBV24-1, the J gene TRBJ1-1; unclear D gene. V lost 5 bases, J lost 5 bases, and 5 bases lay in between. The CDR3 sequence is 11 residues long. The germline gives CDR1 KGHDR, CDR2 SFDVKD.

The chain uses TRBV9 and TRBJ2-7; unclear D gene. Per germline, CDR1 SGDLS and CDR2 YYNGEE. This CDR3 region has 15 residues. V lost 0 bases and J 2 bases, leaving 12 bases between the germline ends. CDR3 bases: TGTGCCAGCAGCGTAGAAGACAAGGCCACCTACGAGCAGTACTTC. The encoded protein is CASSVEDKATYEQYF.

This sequence joins TRBV28 and TRBJ1-1, with 8 positions matching TRBD1. Germline V gene sequence: CDR1 MDHEN, CDR2 SYDVKM. The CDR3 is made up of 15 amino acids. J was trimmed by 0 bases and V by 2 bases; bases with no gene match: 2. CDR3 sequence (DNA): TGTGCCAGCAGTTTACTGACAGGGGTGAACACTGAAGCTTTCTTT. Its translation is CASSLLTGVNTEAFF.